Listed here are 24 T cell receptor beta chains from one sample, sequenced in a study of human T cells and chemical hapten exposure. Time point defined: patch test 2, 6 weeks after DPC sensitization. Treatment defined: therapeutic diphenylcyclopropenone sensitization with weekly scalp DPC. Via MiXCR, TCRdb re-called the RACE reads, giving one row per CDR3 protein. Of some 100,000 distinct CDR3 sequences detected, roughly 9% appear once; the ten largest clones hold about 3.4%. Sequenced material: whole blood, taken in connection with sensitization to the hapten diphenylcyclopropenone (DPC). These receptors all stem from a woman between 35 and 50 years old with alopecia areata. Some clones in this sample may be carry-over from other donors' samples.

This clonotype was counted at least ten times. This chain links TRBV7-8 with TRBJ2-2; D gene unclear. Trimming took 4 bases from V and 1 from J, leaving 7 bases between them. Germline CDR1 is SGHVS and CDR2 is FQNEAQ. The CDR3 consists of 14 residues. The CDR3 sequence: CASSSTRNTGELFF. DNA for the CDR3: TGTGCCAGCAGCTCCACCAGGAACACCGGGGAGCTGTTTTTT.

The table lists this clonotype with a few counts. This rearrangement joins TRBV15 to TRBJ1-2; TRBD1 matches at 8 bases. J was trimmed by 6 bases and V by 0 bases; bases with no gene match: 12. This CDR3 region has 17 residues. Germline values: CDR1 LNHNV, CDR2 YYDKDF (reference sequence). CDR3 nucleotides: TGTGCCACCAGCAGAGATCCCAGGACAGGGAAGAGGAATGGCTACACCTTC. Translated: CATSRDPRTGKRNGYTF. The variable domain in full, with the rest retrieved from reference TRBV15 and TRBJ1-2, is DAMVIQNPRYQVTQFGKPVTLSCSQTLNHNVMYWYQQKSSQAPKLLFHYYDKDFNNEADTPDNFQSRRPNTSFCFLDIRSPGLGDTAMYLCATSRDPRTGKRNGYTFGSGTRLTVV.

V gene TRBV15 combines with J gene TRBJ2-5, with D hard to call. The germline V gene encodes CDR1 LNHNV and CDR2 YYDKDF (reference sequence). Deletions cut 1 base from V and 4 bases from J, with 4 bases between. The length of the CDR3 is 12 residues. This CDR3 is CATSRGRETQYF. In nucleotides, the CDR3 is TGTGCCACCAGCAGAGGAAGAGAGACCCAGTACTTC.

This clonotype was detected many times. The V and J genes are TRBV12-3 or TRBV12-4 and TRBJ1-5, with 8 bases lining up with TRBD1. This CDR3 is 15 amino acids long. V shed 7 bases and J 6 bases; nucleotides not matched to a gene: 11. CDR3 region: CASTDGQGVSQPQHF. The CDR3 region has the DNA TGTGCCAGCACCGATGGACAGGGCGTGAGTCAGCCCCAGCATTTT.

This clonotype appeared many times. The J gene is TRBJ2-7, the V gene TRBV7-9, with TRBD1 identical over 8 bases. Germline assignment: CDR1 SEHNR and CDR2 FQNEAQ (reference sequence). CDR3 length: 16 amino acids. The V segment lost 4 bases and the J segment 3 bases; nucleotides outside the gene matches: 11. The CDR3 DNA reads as TGTGCCAGCAGCTCCGCCCGGACAGGGATGCGCTACGAGCAGTACTTC. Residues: CASSSARTGMRYEQYF. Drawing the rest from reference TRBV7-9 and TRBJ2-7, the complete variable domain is DTGVSQNPRHKITKRGQNVTFRCDPISEHNRLYWYRQTLGQGPEFLTYFQNEAQLEKSRLLSDRFSAERPKGSFSTLEIQRTEQGDSAMYLCASSSARTGMRYEQYFGPGTRLTVT.

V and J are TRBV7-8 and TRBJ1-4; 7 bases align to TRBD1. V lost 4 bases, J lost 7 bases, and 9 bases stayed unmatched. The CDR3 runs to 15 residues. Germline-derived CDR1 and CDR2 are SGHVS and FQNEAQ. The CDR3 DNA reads TGTGCCAGCAGCTCTCCACAGGGGTGGGGTGAAAAACTGTTTTTT. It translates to CASSSPQGWGEKLFF.

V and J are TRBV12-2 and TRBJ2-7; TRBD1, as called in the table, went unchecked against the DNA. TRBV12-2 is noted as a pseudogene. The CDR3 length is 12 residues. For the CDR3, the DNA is TGTGCATTCCCCCCCGGAAAGTACGAGCAGTACTTC. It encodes CAFPPGKYEQYF.

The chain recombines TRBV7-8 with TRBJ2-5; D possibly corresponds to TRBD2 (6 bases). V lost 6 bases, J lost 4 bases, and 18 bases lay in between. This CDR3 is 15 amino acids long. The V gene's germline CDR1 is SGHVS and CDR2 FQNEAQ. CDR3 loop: CASSYLAWVAETQYF. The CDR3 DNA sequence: TGTGCCAGCAGTTATCTAGCGTGGGTGGCAGAGACCCAGTACTTC.

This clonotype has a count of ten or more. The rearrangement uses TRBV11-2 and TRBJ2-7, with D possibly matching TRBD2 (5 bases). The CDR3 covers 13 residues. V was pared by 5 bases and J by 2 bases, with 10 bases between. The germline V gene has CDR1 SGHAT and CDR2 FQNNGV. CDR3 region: CASSDGVTYEQYF. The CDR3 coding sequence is TGTGCCAGCAGCGACGGGGTTACCTACGAGCAGTACTTC.

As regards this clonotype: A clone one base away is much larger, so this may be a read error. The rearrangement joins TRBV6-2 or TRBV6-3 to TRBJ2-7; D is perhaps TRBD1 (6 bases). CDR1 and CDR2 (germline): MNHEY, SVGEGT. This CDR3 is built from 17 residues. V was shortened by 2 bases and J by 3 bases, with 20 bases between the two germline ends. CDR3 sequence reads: CASSYPIPGTRGYEQYF. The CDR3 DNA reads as TGTGCCAGCAGTTACCCAATCCCCGGGACAAGGGGCTACGAGCAGTACTTC.

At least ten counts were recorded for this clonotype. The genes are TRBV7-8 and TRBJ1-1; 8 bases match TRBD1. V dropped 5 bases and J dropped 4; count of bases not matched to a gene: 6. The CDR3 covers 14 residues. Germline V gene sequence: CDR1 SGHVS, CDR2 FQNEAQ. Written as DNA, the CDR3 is TGTGCCAGCAGCCCGCGGACAGGGCTCACTGAAGCTTTCTTT. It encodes CASSPRTGLTEAFF.

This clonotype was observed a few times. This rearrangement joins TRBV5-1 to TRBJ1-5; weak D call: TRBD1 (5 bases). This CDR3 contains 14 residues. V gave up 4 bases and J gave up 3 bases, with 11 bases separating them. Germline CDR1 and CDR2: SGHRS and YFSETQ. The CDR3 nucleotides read TGCGCCAGCAGCATCGACAGTCCCAATCAGCCCCAGCATTTT. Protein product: CASSIDSPNQPQHF.

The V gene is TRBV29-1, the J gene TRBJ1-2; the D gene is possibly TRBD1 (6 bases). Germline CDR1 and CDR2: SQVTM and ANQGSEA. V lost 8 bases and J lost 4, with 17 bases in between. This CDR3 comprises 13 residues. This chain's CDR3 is CSSFGGAGYGYTF. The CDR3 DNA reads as TGCAGCTCCTTTGGGGGGGCCGGCTATGGCTACACCTTC.

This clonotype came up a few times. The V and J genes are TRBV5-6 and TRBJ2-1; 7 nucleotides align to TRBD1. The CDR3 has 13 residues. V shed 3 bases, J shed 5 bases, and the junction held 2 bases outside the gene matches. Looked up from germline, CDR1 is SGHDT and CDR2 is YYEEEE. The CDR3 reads CASSWDSHNEQFF. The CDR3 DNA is TGTGCCAGCAGCTGGGACAGCCACAATGAGCAGTTCTTC.

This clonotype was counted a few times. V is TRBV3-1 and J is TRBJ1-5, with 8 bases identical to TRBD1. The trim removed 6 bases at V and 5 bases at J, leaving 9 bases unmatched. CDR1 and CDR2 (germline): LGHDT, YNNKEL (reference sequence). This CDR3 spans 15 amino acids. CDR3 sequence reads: CASRQQQGEDQPQHF. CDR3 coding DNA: TGTGCCAGCAGACAACAACAGGGGGAGGATCAGCCCCAGCATTTT.

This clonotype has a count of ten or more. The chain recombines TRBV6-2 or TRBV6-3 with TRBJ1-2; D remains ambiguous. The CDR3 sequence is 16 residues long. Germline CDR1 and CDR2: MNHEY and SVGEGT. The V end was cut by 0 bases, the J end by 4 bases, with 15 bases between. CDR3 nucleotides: TGTGCCAGCAGTTACTCGGGCATACGGGCGACCTATGGCTACACCTTC. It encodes CASSYSGIRATYGYTF.

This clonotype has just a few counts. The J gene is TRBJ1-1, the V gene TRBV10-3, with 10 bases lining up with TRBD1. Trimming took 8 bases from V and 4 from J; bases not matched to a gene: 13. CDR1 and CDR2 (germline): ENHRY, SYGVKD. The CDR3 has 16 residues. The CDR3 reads CAIGDRDRGGGTEAFF. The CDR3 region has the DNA TGTGCCATCGGCGACCGGGACAGGGGAGGGGGCACTGAAGCTTTCTTT.

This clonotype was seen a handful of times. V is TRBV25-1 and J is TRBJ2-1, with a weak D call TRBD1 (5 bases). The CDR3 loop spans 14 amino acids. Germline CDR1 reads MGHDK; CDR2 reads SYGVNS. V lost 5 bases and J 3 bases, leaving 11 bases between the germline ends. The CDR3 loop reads CASSLPGLYNEQFF. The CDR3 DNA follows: TGTGCCAGCAGTTTGCCAGGGCTCTACAATGAGCAGTTCTTC.

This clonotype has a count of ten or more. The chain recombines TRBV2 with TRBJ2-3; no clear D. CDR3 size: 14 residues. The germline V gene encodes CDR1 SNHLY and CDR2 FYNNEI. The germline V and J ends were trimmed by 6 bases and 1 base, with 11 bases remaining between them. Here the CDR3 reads CASSATSRTDTQYF. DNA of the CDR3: TGTGCCAGCAGCGCAACCTCTCGCACAGATACGCAGTATTTT.

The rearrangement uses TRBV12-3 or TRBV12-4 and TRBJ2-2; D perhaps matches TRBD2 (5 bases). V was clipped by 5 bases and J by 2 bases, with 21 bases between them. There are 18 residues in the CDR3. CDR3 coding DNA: TGTGCCAGCAGTCAACGAGATACCGGGCGGACTAACACCGGGGAGCTGTTTTTT. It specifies CASSQRDTGRTNTGELFF.

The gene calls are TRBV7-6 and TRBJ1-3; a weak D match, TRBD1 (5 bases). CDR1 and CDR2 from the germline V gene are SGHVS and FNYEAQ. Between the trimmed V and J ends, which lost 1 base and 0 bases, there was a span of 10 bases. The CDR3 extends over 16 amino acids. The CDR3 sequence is CASSLDRGGSGNTIYF. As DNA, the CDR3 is TGTGCCAGCAGCTTAGATCGGGGGGGCTCTGGAAACACCATATATTTT.

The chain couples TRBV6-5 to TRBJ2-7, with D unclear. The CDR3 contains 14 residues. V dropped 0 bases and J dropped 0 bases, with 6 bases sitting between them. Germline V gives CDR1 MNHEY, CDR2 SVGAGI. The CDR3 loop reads CASSYSRLSYEQYF. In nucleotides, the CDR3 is TGTGCCAGCAGTTACTCAAGACTCTCCTACGAGCAGTACTTC.

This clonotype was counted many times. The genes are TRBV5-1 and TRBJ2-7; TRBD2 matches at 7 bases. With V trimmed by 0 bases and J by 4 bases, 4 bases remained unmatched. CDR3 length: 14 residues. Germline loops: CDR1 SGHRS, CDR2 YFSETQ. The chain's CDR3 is CASSLALAVYEQYF. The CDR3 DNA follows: TGCGCCAGCAGCTTGGCTCTAGCGGTGTACGAGCAGTACTTC.

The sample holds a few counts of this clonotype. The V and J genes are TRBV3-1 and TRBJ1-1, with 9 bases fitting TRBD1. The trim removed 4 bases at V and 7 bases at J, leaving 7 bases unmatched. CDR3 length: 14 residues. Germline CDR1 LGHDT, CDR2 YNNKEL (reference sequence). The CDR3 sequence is CASSLPGQGVEAFF. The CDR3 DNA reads TGTGCCAGCAGCCTCCCGGGACAGGGAGTTGAAGCTTTCTTT.